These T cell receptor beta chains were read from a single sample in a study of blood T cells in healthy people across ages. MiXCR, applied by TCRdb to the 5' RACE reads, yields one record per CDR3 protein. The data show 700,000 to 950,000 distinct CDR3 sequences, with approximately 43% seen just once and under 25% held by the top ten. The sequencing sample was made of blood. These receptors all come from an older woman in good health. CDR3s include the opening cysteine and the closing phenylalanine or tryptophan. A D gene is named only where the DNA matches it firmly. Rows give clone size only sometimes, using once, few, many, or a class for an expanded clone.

CASGLVARRGQFNEQFF,TGTGCTAGTGGTTTGGTGGCGAGGAGGGGCCAATTCAATGAGCAGTTCTTC,17,TRBV12-5,TRBJ2-1,.,.
CASSPSPGQGSTEAFF,TGTGCCAGCAGTCCGAGCCCGGGACAGGGTTCGACTGAAGCTTTCTTT,16,TRBV12-3/TRBV12-4,TRBJ1-1,TRBD1,.
CASSFSGNPYEQYF,TGTGCCAGCAGCTTTAGCGGGAACCCCTACGAGCAGTACTTC,14,TRBV7-2,TRBJ2-7,TRBD2,many
CASSQEGTPWGLTDTQYF,TGTGCCAGCAGCCAAGAAGGAACCCCCTGGGGTTTAACAGATACGCAGTATTTT,18,TRBV14,TRBJ2-3,.,.
CASSPDPNSNQPQHF,TGTGCCAGCTCACCGGACCCAAATAGCAATCAGCCCCAGCATTTT,15,TRBV18,TRBJ1-5,.,.
CASSYSTSVSYNSPLHF,TGTGCCAGCAGTTACTCGACTTCAGTCTCCTATAATTCACCCCTCCACTTT,17,TRBV6-5,TRBJ1-6,.,few
CASSLVLKETQYF,TGTGCCAGCAGTTTAGTCCTGAAAGAGACCCAGTACTTC,13,TRBV12-3/TRBV12-4,TRBJ2-5,.,.
CSTSGTVVNSPLHF,TGCAGTACCTCCGGGACAGTAGTTAATTCACCCCTCCACTTT,14,TRBV20-1,TRBJ1-6,TRBD1,.
CASSQEGNQDGTETQYF,TGTGCCAGCAGCCAAGAGGGTAATCAAGATGGTACAGAGACCCAGTACTTC,17,TRBV3-1,TRBJ2-5,.,.
CASSPSLDRRDYGYTF,TGTGCCAGCAGTCCAAGCTTGGACAGACGCGACTATGGCTACACCTTC,16,TRBV12-3/TRBV12-4,TRBJ1-2,.,.
CASSPDRVNTGELFF,TGTGCCAGCAGCCCTGACAGGGTGAACACCGGGGAGCTGTTTTTT,15,TRBV7-3,TRBJ2-2,TRBD1,few
CASSYVRLAGAAYEQYF,TGTGCCAGCAGTTACGTGAGACTAGCGGGAGCTGCCTACGAGCAGTACTTC,17,TRBV6-6,TRBJ2-7,TRBD2,.
CASSYSISGNTGELFF,TGTGCCAGCAGTTACTCTATTAGCGGGAACACCGGGGAGCTGTTTTTT,16,TRBV6-5,TRBJ2-2,.,.
CASSKDSFTDTQYF,TGCGCCAGCAGCAAGGACAGTTTCACAGATACGCAGTATTTT,14,TRBV5-1,TRBJ2-3,.,.
CASSYSTSGRDEQFF,TGTGCCAGCAGTTACTCGACTAGCGGGAGGGATGAGCAGTTCTTC,15,TRBV6-5,TRBJ2-1,TRBD2,few